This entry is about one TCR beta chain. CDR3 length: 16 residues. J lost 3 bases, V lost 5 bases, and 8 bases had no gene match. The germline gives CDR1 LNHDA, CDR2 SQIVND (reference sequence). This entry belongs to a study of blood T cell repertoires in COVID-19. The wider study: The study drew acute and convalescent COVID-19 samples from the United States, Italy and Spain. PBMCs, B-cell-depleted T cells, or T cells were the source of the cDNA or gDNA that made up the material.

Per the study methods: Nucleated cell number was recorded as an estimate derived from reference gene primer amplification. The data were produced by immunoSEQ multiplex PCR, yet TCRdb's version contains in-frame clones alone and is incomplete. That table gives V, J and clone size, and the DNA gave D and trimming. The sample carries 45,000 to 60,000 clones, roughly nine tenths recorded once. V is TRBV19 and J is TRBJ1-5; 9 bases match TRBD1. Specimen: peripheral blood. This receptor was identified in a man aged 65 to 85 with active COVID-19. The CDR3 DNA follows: TGTGCCAGTAGTGAAACCGGGACAGGGATCAATCAGCCCCAGCATTTT. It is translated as CASSETGTGINQPQHF. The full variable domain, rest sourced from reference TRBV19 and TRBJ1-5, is DGGITQSPKYLFRKEGQNVTLSCEQNLNHDAMYWYRQDPGQGLRLIYYSQIVNDFQKGDIAEGYSVSREKKESFPLTVTSAQKNPTAFYLCASSETGTGINQPQHFGDGTRLSIL.